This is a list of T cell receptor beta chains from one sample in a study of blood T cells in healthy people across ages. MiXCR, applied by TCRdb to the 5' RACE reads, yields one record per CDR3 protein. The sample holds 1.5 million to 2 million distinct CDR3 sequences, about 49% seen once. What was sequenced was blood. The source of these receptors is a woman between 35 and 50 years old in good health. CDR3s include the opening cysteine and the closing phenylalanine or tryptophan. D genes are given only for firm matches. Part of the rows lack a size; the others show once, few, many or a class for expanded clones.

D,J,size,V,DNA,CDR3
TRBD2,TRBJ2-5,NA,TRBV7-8,TGTGCCAGCAGCCCGCAAATTTACGGGCCTAGCGGGGAACTGGAGACCCAGTACTTC,CASSPQIYGPSGELETQYF
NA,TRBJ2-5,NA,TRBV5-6,TGTGCCAGCAGCTCTTTTACGTCGGTTGAGCAGTACTTC,CASSSFTSVEQYF
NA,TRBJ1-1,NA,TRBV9,TGTGCCAGCAGCGTAATGGACAGTTTCACTGAAGCTTTCTTT,CASSVMDSFTEAFF
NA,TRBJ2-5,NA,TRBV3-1,TGTGCCAGCAGCTTTAAACGGACCGCCTCAATAGTCGAGACCCAGTACTTC,CASSFKRTASIVETQYF
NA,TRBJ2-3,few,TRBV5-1,TGCGCCAGCAGCTTGGAAACGGGGTTTACAGATACGCAGTATTTT,CASSLETGFTDTQYF
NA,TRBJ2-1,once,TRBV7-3,TGTGCCAGCAGCCGGACAGATTTTAGTGAGCAGTTCTTC,CASSRTDFSEQFF
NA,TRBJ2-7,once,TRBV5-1,TGCGCCAGCAGCTTTGCACAGGCCCACTCCTACGAGCAGTACTTC,CASSFAQAHSYEQYF
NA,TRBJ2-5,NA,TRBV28,TGTGCCAGCAGTTTAGAGTCCGCGGCAGGGTCCCAAGAGACCCAGTACTTC,CASSLESAAGSQETQYF
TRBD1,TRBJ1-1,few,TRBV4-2,TGTGCCAGCAGCCAAGTGGGACAGGGAGATACTGAAGCTTTCTTT,CASSQVGQGDTEAFF
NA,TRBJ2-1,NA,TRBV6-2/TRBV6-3,TGTGCCAGCAGTGACTCTGAGTACAATGAGCAGTTCTTC,CASSDSEYNEQFF
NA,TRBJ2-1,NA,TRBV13,TGTGCCAGCAGCGTATACAGAGGCAATGAGCAGTTCTTC,CASSVYRGNEQFF
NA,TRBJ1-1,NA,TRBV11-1,TGTGCCAGCAGCTCAAAAACAGGAAAGAACACTGAAGCTTTCTTT,CASSSKTGKNTEAFF
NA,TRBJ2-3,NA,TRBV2,TGTGCCAGCAGTTCTGGATGGGGGAGCACAGATACGCAGTATTTT,CASSSGWGSTDTQYF
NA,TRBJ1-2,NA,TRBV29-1,TGCAGCGTTGTGGGGGAGGATGGCTACACCTTC,CSVVGEDGYTF
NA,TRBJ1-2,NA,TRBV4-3,TGCGCCAGCAGCCAAGAATCGGGACGGGTTAACTATGGCTACACCTTC,CASSQESGRVNYGYTF
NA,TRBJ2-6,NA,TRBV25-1,TGTGCCAGCAGTGAAAGACAGGCTTTCTCTGGGGCCAACGTCCTGACTTTC,CASSERQAFSGANVLTF
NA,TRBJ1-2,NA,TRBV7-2,TGTGCCAGCAGCCCGTCCAAAGACATCTATGGCTACACCTTC,CASSPSKDIYGYTF
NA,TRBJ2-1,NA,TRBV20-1,TGCAGTGCTCCTTTTACGGCAGACGAGACCCAGTTCTTC,CSAPFTADETQFF
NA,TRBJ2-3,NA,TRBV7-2,TGTGCCAGCAGCTTATACTTAGCACTTAGCACAGATACGCAGTATTTT,CASSLYLALSTDTQYF